The clone carrying this T cell receptor beta chain was seen more than once but under ten times. Its target is unknown. The sample is drawn from a study of vaccination effects on CD4 cells after COVID-19. As for the study in general: Wells of around 2 million PBMC each were grown with 8.5 to 10 IU/ml IL-2 and 9.5 to 10 ug/ml peptides. Broader study findings: Healthy vaccine recipients' vaccine-induced clones were almost all SARS-CoV-2 mono-reactive.

The CDR3 extends over 14 amino acids. Germline V gives CDR1 SGHRS, CDR2 YFSETQ. V was clipped by 6 bases and J by 1 base, with 13 bases between them. The repertoire was sequenced with immunoSEQ multiplex PCR; TCRdb's copy has only in-frame clones and lacks some. The sample contains more than 35,000 clones, about two thirds of which appear only once. Isolating CD4+ T cells followed approximately nine days of culture. Vaccinees lacked prior SARS-CoV-2 infection and tested negative for nucleocapsid antibodies. This specimen was CD4+ T cells from PBMCs cultured without peptide, taken before COVID-19 vaccination. The sequence was obtained from a human donor who received a COVID-19 vaccine. This rearrangement joins TRBV5-1 to TRBJ1-1; D remains ambiguous. The CDR3 DNA follows: TGCGCCAGCAAAAACCCCGACTCGAACACTGAAGCTTTCTTT. Translation: CASKNPDSNTEAFF.